This T cell receptor beta chain stems from a study of blood T cells in healthy people across ages. Study overall: About one barcoded beta molecule per two T cells came from capture by template switching.

Donors were healthy Caucasian individuals from Russia aged about 6 to 95. The CDR3 sequence is 17 residues long. V gave up 4 bases and J gave up 2 bases, with 22 bases separating them. Germline CDR1 and CDR2: SGHNT and YYREEE (reference sequence). Regarding the study as a whole: It was found that TCR beta diversity correlated strongly with the percentage of naive T cells.

With regard to this clonotype: Its target is not known.

PCR was performed a second time for 7 to 11 cycles using a sample-barcoded 5' primer and a J-beta primer mix. Sequencing recovered at least 3 million CDR3-containing paired-end reads from each sample. TCRdb reprocessed the 5' RACE reads via MiXCR and lists one record per CDR3 protein. The sample holds about 400,000 distinct CDR3 sequences, about 49% seen once. The sequenced material came from blood. The receptor comes from a man aged 60 to 69 in good health. The gene calls are TRBV5-4 and TRBJ2-7; D may be TRBD1 (6 bases). Here the CDR3 reads CASSKPGLTGGAYEQYF. CDR3 in DNA: TGTGCCAGCAGCAAACCGGGCCTGACAGGCGGAGCCTACGAGCAGTACTTC.